Each of the 14 T cell receptor beta chains below was sequenced from the same sample in a study of technical replicates of blood from several donors. The repertoire was sequenced with immunoSEQ multiplex PCR; TCRdb's copy has only in-frame clones and lacks some. This sample carries about 14,000 clones, 70% to 90% of them seen once, and the ten largest clones take about 12%. The sample consisted of PBMCs. The receptors here all came from a human donor in good health.

The chain joins TRBV10-1 to TRBJ2-5, with 8 bases lining up with TRBD2. Germline V gene data show CDR1 as WNHNN and CDR2 as SYGVQD (reference sequence). V lost 3 bases to trimming and J lost 5 bases; unmatched junction nucleotides: 5. This CDR3 contains 14 residues. This CDR3 reads CASSDSGSVETQYF. Written as DNA, the CDR3 is TGCGCCAGCAGTGACAGCGGGAGTGTCGAGACCCAGTACTTC.

The J gene is TRBJ2-5, the V gene TRBV5-8; 7 bases map to TRBD2. Germline CDR1 SGHTS, CDR2 YDEGEE. V was clipped by 0 bases and J by 0 bases; unmatched bases: 17. The length of the CDR3 is 20 residues. CDR3 sequence: CASSLGTGTTRTDYQETQYF. The DNA for the CDR3 is TGTGCCAGCAGCTTGGGTACCGGGACTACACGAACCGACTACCAAGAGACCCAGTACTTC.

The chain recombines TRBV18 with TRBJ2-7; the match to TRBD2 covers 14 bases. There are 16 residues in the CDR3. Germline CDR1 reads KGHSH; CDR2 reads LQKENI. The V gene end was trimmed by 8 bases and the J gene end by 1 base; junction bases not matched to a gene: 7. CDR3 sequence (DNA): TGTGCCAGCCACCCCGGACTAGCGGGAGGATCCTACGAGCAGTACTTC. Encoded protein: CASHPGLAGGSYEQYF. Full variable domain (outside the CDR3, taken from reference TRBV18 and TRBJ2-7): NAGVMQNPRHLVRRRGQEARLRCSPMKGHSHVYWYRQLPEEGLKFMVYLQKENIIDESGMPKERFSAEFPKEGPSILRIQQVVRGDSAAYFCASHPGLAGGSYEQYFGPGTRLTVT.

This clone was counted only a few times. The chain is built from TRBV27 and TRBJ1-1, with a tentative D call TRBD1 (6 bases). CDR1 is MNHEY, CDR2 SMNVEV, per germline (reference sequence). Trimming cost V 9 bases and J 0 bases, with 11 bases left between them. This CDR3 region has 13 residues. CDR3 DNA: TGTGCCAGTGATACAGGGATGAACACTGAAGCTTTCTTT. Translating gives CASDTGMNTEAFF.

The rearrangement joins TRBV28 to TRBJ2-1, with 7 bases lining up with TRBD1. This CDR3 region has 15 residues. V was pared by 4 bases and J by 5 bases, with 8 bases of the junction left unmatched. Germline V CDR1 and CDR2: MDHEN, SYDVKM. CDR3 residues: CASSSGQTMNNEQFF. CDR3 nucleotide sequence: TGTGCCAGCAGTTCGGGACAGACAATGAACAATGAGCAGTTCTTC.

The J gene is TRBJ1-5, the V gene TRBV7-2, with 7 bases matching TRBD1. After removal of 5 bases from V and 7 bases from J, the junction contained 5 bases not matched to a gene. This CDR3 is built from 13 residues. Germline V lookup: CDR1 SGHTA, CDR2 FQGNSA. In DNA, the CDR3 is TGTGCCAGCAGCGTAGACAGGGACCAGCCCCAGCATTTT. Translated: CASSVDRDQPQHF.

The V gene is TRBV30, the J gene TRBJ1-5, with 9 bases fitting TRBD1. Germline V lookup: CDR1 GTSNPN, CDR2 SVGIG (reference sequence). The CDR3 has 15 residues. With 3 bases clipped from V and 2 bases from J, the junction kept 5 bases outside the gene matches. DNA for the CDR3: TGTGCCTGGAGCGAGGACAGGGGCGGCAATCAGCCCCAGCATTTT. As protein: CAWSEDRGGNQPQHF.

The V gene is TRBV10-2, the J gene TRBJ1-1; tentative D call: TRBD1 (5 bases). CDR3 size: 13 residues. Germline V gives CDR1 WSHSY, CDR2 SAAADI. The ends were cut back, 6 bases at V and 2 bases at J, with 10 bases in the middle. The CDR3 DNA reads TGCGCCAGCAGGGACACAATCAACACTGAAGCTTTCTTT. Protein sequence: CASRDTINTEAFF.

The gene calls are TRBV15 and TRBJ1-2; maybe TRBD1 (6 bases). V was trimmed by 5 bases and J by 7 bases, leaving 11 bases between them. The CDR3 totals 12 residues. CDR1 is LNHNV, CDR2 YYDKDF, per germline (reference sequence). The CDR3 spells CATSSGHIGYTF. The CDR3 region has the DNA TGTGCCACCAGCTCGGGACACATTGGCTACACCTTC.

The rearrangement joins TRBV6-6 to TRBJ1-5; the D is unclear. Trimming removed 7 bases at V and 0 bases at J, with 13 bases between. CDR3 length: 15 residues. Germline V gene data show CDR1 as MNHNY and CDR2 as SVGAGI (reference sequence). CDR3 sequence (DNA): TGTGCCAGCACCAAAGAGGGTTATAGCAATCAGCCCCAGCATTTT. The encoded protein is CASTKEGYSNQPQHF.

The chain has TRBV4-2 and TRBJ2-3; 13 nucleotides line up with TRBD2. Germline-derived CDR1 and CDR2 are LGHNA and YNFKEQ. The V gene end was trimmed by 3 bases and the J gene end by 2 bases; junction bases not matched to a gene: 8. This CDR3 is 18 amino acids long. The chain's CDR3 is CASSQLLGLAGVTDTQYF. CDR3 coding DNA: TGTGCCAGCAGCCAGCTGCTCGGACTAGCGGGGGTCACAGATACGCAGTATTTT.

The chain combines TRBV5-6 with TRBJ2-5; the match to TRBD2 covers 7 bases. Germline V gives CDR1 SGHDT, CDR2 YYEEEE. This CDR3 is 15 amino acids long. The J segment lost 0 bases and the V segment lost 1 base, leaving 3 bases of the junction unmatched. The CDR3 DNA reads as TGTGCCAGCAGCTTGCTGCTAGCGGACCAAGAGACCCAGTACTTC. Translated: CASSLLLADQETQYF.

The chain has TRBV18 and TRBJ2-2; no firm D call. Germline V gene data show CDR1 as KGHSH and CDR2 as LQKENI. This CDR3 has 13 amino acids. The germline V and J ends were trimmed by 6 bases and 7 bases, with 12 bases remaining between them. The CDR3 protein is CASSPEIGGELFF. The CDR3 DNA follows: TGTGCCAGCTCGCCCGAGATTGGCGGGGAGCTGTTTTTT.

The J gene is TRBJ2-3, the V gene TRBV7-9; 8 bases align to TRBD2. Losses at the gene ends were 3 bases for V and 5 bases for J; bases not matched to a gene: 16. CDR3 length equals 18 residues. In germline, CDR1 is SEHNR, CDR2 FQNEAQ (reference sequence). The CDR3 is CASSFSPSGLPGGDTQYF. The CDR3, as DNA: TGTGCCAGCAGCTTCTCCCCTAGCGGGCTGCCTGGGGGAGATACGCAGTATTTT.